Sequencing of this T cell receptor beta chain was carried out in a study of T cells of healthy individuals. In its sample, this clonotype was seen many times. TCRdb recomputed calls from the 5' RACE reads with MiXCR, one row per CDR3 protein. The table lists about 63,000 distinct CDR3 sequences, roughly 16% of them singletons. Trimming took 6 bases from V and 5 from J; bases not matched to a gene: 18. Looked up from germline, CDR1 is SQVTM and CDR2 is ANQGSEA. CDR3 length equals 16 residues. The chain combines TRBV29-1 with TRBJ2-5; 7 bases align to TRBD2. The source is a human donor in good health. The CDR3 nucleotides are TGCAGCGTAATCCTTATCAGAGCGGGGAAGGGGGAGACCCAGTACTTC. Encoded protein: CSVILIRAGKGETQYF.